The T cell receptor beta chain described here comes from a study of blood T cell repertoires in COVID-19. Study processing details: Nucleated cell counts were estimated from reference gene primer amplification. TCRdb's table, derived via immunoSEQ multiplex PCR, lists solely in-frame clones and lacks some. That table furnishes V, J and clone size, whereas the DNA furnished D and trimming. Altogether about 260,000 clones are present, 80% to 90% being singletons, with the ten largest covering 10% to 13%. The ends were cut back, 8 bases at V and 5 bases at J, with 19 bases in the middle. This CDR3 spans 15 amino acids. Germline V gene sequence: CDR1 MNHEY, CDR2 SMNVEV (reference sequence).

The sample consisted of peripheral blood. This chain uses TRBV27 with TRBJ2-1; D might be TRBD2 (6 bases). The sequence was obtained from a woman aged 70-85 years with COVID-19, enrolled during active disease. DNA for the CDR3: TGTGCCAGCGGACTCCGGAGGGCGGGGAACAATGAGCAGTTCTTC. It codes for CASGLRRAGNNEQFF.